Sequencing of this T cell receptor (beta chain) was carried out in a study of a mutant IDH1 vaccine in newly diagnosed glioma. A word on this clone: Its antigen remains unidentified.

The time point here: week 5, during vaccination. Vaccination used 300 ug of mutant IDH1 20-mer peptide per dose, with topical imiquimod. The repertoire was sequenced with immunoSEQ multiplex PCR; TCRdb's copy has only in-frame clones and lacks some. The profile shows 30,000 to 35,000 clones, 55% to 60% of them singletons. In germline, CDR1 is SQVTM, CDR2 ANQGSEA. This CDR3 has 11 residues. The V gene lost 4 bases and the J gene lost 3 bases, with 7 bases spanning the gap. Whole-study findings and limits: Researchers report vaccine-induced immune responses in 80% to 95% of patients.

The chain has TRBV29-1 and TRBJ2-7; perhaps TRBD1 as D (6 bases). The receptor was isolated from a woman aged 18-29 years with glioma. The sample consisted of PBMCs, taken from a glioma patient whose treatment included an IDH1 peptide vaccine. The CDR3 loop is CSVARGYEQYF. Written as DNA, the CDR3 is TGCAGCGTTGCCAGGGGCTACGAGCAGTACTTC.